These T cell receptor beta chains were read from a single sample in a study of cytomegalovirus exposure and HLA in healthy donors. Repertoires were generated with immunoSEQ multiplex PCR, while TCRdb's copy carries only in-frame clones and drops some. The sample yields tens of thousands of clones, roughly 90% seen once. The sample was PBMCs. The receptor set was obtained from a woman between 25 and 40 years old in good health and CMV-seronegative. CDR3s include the opening cysteine and the closing phenylalanine or tryptophan. The D gene is left open where the match is weak. Rows give clone size only sometimes, using once, few, many, or a class for an expanded clone.

size	V	D	J	DNA	CDR3
-	TRBV7-6	-	TRBJ1-4	TGTGCCAGCAGCCTCAGGGGCCTCGGCGGGTCTAATGAAAAACTGTTTTTT	CASSLRGLGGSNEKLFF
-	TRBV18	-	TRBJ1-2	TGTGCCAGCTCGCTCACAGCTTCCCAGTACTATGGCTACACCTTC	CASSLTASQYYGYTF
-	TRBV28	-	TRBJ2-3	TGTGCCAGCAGTGTGATGGGAGGTACCAGGGCTACGCAGTATTTT	CASSVMGGTRATQYF
-	TRBV7-9	-	TRBJ2-4	TGTGCCAGCAGCTTAGGAGGGACAATAGCCAAAAACATTCAGTACTTC	CASSLGGTIAKNIQYF
-	TRBV29-1	TRBD1	TRBJ1-1	TGCAGCGTCCAGGACAGGGCCGGCACTGAAGCTTTCTTT	CSVQDRAGTEAFF
once	TRBV29-1	-	TRBJ2-7	TGCAGCGTTGCGGGACTCGCCTACGAGCAGTACTTC	CSVAGLAYEQYF
-	TRBV5-4	TRBD2	TRBJ2-1	TGTGCCAGCAGCTTGGCGGTAGCGGGGGAGGGTACTGAGCAGTTCTTC	CASSLAVAGEGTEQFF
once	TRBV5-1	TRBD1	TRBJ2-3	TGCGCCAGCAGCTCGGGACAGGGGGGTGTAGATACGCAGTATTTT	CASSSGQGGVDTQYF
-	TRBV5-4	TRBD1	TRBJ1-1	TGTGCCAGCAGCTTGCTCCGAGGGGGCATAAGCTCCTTTGAAGCTTTCTTT	CASSLLRGGISSFEAFF
-	TRBV30	-	TRBJ2-3	TGTGCCTGGAGTTCGCCCATGGTGGGGCCAGATACGCAGTATTTT	CAWSSPMVGPDTQYF
-	TRBV6-5	-	TRBJ1-4	TGTGCCAGCACCTCCGGGAGCAGGAGGGAAAAACTGTTTTTT	CASTSGSRREKLFF
once	TRBV28	TRBD1	TRBJ2-5	TGTGCCAGCAGTTTGGGACAGGGCTTCCAACCACAAGAGACCCAGTACTTC	CASSLGQGFQPQETQYF
-	TRBV27	TRBD1	TRBJ1-1	TGTGCCAGCAGTTTTTTCGCCCCGGGACAGGGGGGTAACACTGAAGCTTTCTTT	CASSFFAPGQGGNTEAFF
-	TRBV5-6	TRBD2	TRBJ2-7	TGTGCCAGCAGCTTGGCTTTAGGTTCGGGGGGGGCGGCGACCTACGAGCAGTACTTC	CASSLALGSGGAATYEQYF